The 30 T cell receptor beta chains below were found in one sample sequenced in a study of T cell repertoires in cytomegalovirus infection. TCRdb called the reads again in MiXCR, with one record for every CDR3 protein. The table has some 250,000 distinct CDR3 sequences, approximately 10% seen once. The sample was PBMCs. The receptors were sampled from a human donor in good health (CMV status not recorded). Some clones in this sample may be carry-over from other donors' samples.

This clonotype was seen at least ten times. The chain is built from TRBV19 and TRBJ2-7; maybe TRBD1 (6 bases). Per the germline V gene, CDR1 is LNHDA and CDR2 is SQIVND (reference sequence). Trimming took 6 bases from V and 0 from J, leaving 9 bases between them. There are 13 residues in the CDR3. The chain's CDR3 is CASSSGVSYEQYF. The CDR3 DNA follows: TGTGCCAGTAGCTCAGGGGTCTCCTACGAGCAGTACTTC.

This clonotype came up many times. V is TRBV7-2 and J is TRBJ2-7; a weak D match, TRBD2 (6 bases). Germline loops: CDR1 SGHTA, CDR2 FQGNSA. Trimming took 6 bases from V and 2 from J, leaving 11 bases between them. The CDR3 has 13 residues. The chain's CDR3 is CASRRDGPYEQYF. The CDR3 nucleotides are TGTGCCAGCAGGCGGGACGGTCCCTACGAGCAGTACTTC.

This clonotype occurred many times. The CDR3 DNA is TGTGCCAGCAGCTCCGGGACAGGGCATCCGGGCCAAGAGACCCAGTACTTC. The encoded protein is CASSSGTGHPGQETQYF. The chain links TRBV11-2 to TRBJ2-5, with TRBD1 matching 9 bases. CDR3 length: 17 residues. Per germline, CDR1 SGHAT and CDR2 FQNNGV. Trimming cost V 4 bases and J 1 base; bases outside gene matches: 10.

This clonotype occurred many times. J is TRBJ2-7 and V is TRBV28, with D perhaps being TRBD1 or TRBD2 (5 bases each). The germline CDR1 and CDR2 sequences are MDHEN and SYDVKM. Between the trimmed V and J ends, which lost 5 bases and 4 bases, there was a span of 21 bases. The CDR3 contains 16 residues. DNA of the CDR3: TGTGCCAGCAGTACAGGTCTTCGGGGATTCTGGTACGAGCAGTACTTC. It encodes CASSTGLRGFWYEQYF.

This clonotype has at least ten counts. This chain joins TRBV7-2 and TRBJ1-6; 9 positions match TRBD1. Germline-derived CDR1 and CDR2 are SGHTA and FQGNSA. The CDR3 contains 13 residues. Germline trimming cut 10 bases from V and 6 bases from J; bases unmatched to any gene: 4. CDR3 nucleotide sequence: TGTGCCACGCGGGACAGGGCTAATTCACCCCTCCACTTT. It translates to CATRDRANSPLHF. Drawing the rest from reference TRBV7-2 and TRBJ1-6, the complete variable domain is GAGVSQSPSNKVTEKGKDVELRCDPISGHTALYWYRQSLGQGLEFLIYFQGNSAPDKSGLPSDRFSAERTGGSVSTLTIQRTQQEDSAVYLCATRDRANSPLHFGNGTRLTVT.

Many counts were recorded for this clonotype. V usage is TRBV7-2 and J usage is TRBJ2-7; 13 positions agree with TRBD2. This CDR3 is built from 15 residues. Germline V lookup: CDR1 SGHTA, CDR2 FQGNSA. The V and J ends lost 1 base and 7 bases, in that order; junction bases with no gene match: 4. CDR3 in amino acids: CASSLVGLAGEEQYF. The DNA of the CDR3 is TGTGCCAGCAGCTTAGTTGGACTAGCGGGAGAAGAGCAGTACTTC.

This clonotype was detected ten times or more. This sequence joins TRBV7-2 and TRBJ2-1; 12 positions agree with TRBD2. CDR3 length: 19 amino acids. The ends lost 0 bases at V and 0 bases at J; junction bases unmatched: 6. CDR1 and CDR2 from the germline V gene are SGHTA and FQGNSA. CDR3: CASSLAGLAGRSSYNEQFF. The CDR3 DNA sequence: TGTGCCAGCAGCTTAGCGGGACTAGCGGGCAGGAGCTCCTACAATGAGCAGTTCTTC.

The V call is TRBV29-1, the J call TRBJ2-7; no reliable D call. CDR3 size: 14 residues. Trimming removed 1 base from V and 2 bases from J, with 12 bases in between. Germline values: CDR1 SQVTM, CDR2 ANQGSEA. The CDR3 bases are TGCAGCGTTGAAGTCGACCCACCCCCCTACGAGCAGTACTTC. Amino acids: CSVEVDPPPYEQYF.

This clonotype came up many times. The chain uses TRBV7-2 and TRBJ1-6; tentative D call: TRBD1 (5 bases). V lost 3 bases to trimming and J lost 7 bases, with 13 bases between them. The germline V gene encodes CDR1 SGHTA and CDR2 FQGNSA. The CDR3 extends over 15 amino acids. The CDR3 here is CASSLVGALNSPLHF. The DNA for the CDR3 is TGTGCCAGCAGCTTGGTTGGGGCGCTAAATTCACCCCTCCACTTT.

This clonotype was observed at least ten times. This CDR3 is CASSLQVPYEQYF. In DNA form, the CDR3 reads TGTGCCAGCAGTTTACAGGTTCCCTACGAGCAGTACTTC. This chain links TRBV28 with TRBJ2-7; the D is unclear. The germline V gene encodes CDR1 MDHEN and CDR2 SYDVKM. V lost 2 bases and J 2 bases, leaving 7 bases between the germline ends. This CDR3 has 13 residues.

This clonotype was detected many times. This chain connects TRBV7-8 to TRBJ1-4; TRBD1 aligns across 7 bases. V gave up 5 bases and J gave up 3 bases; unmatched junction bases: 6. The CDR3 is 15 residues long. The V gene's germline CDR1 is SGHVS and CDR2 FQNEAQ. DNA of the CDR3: TGTGCCAGCAGCGGCCGACAGGGTTCTAATGAAAAACTGTTTTTT. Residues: CASSGRQGSNEKLFF.

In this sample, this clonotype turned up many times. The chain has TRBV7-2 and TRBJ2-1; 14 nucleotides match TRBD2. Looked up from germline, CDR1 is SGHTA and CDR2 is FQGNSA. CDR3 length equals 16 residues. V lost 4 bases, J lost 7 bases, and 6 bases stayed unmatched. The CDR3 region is CASSWTGTSGSNEQFF. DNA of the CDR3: TGTGCCAGCAGCTGGACCGGGACTAGCGGGAGTAATGAGCAGTTCTTC.

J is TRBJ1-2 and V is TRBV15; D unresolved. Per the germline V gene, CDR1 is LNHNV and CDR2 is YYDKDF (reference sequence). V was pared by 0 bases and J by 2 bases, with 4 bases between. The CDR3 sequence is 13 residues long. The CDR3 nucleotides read TGTGCCACCAGCAGAGATCAAAACTATGGCTACACCTTC. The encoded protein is CATSRDQNYGYTF.

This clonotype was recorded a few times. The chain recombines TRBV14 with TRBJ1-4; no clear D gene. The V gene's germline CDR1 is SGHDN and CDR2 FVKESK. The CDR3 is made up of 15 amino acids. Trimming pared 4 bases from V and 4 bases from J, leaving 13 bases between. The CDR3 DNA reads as TGTGCCAGCAGCCCCTATGACGGCCGTAATGAAAAACTGTTTTTT. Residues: CASSPYDGRNEKLFF. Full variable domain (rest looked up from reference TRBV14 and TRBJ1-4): EAGVTQFPSHSVIEKGQTVTLRCDPISGHDNLYWYRRVMGKEIKFLLHFVKESKQDESGMPNNRFLAERTGGTYSTLKVQPAELEDSGVYFCASSPYDGRNEKLFFGSGTQLSVL.

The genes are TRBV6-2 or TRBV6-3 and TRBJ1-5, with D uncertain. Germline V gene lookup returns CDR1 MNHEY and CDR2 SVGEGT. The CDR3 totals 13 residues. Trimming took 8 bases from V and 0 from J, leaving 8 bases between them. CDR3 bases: TGTGCCAGCGCGCGATATAGCAATCAGCCCCAGCATTTT. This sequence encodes CASARYSNQPQHF.

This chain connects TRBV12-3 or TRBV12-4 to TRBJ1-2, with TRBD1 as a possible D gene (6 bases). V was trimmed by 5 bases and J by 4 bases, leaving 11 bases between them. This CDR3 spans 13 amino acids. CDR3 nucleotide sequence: TGTGCCAGCAGTATCGGGGGCTCCTATGGCTACACCTTC. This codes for CASSIGGSYGYTF.

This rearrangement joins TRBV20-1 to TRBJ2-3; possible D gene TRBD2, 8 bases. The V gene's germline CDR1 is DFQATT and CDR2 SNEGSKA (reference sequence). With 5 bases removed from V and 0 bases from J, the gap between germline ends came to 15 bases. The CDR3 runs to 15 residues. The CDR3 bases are TGCAGTGCTTGGACTAGCAGGGGGAGCACAGATACGCAGTATTTT. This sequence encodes CSAWTSRGSTDTQYF.

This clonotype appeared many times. CDR3 sequence (DNA): TGTGCCAGCAGCTTAGGGCCCCGCAACTCACCCCTCCACTTT. Translating gives CASSLGPRNSPLHF. V is TRBV7-2 and J is TRBJ1-6; unclear D gene. The CDR3 runs 14 residues. V was trimmed by 1 base and J by 10 bases, leaving 11 bases between them. CDR1 and CDR2 (germline): SGHTA, FQGNSA.

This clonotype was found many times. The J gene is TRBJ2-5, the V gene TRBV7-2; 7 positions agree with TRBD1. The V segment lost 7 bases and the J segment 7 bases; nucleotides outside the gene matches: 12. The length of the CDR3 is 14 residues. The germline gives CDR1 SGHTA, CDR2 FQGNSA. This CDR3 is CASNPTGPSVTQYF. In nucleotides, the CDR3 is TGTGCCAGCAACCCGACAGGGCCGTCTGTGACCCAGTACTTC.

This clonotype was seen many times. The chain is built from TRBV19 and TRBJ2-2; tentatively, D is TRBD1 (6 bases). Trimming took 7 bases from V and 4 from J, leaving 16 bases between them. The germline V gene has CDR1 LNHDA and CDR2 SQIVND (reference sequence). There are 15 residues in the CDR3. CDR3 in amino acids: CASTSGATGTGELFF. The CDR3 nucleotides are TGTGCCAGTACCTCAGGGGCAACGGGCACCGGGGAGCTGTTTTTT. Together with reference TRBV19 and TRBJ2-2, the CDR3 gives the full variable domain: DGGITQSPKYLFRKEGQNVTLSCEQNLNHDAMYWYRQDPGQGLRLIYYSQIVNDFQKGDIAEGYSVSREKKESFPLTVTSAQKNPTAFYLCASTSGATGTGELFFGEGSRLTVL.

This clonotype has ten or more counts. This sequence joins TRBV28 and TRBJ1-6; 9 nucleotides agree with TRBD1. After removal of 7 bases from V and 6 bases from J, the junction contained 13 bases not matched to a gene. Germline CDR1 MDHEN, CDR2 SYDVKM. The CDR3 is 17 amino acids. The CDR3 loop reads CASTGPRGTGPNSPLHF. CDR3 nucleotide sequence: TGTGCCAGCACGGGCCCGCGCGGGACAGGGCCTAATTCACCCCTCCACTTT.

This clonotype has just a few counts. The DNA of the CDR3 is TGTGCCAGCAGCTCCCTTAGAGAGCAGTACTTC. Amino acids: CASSSLREQYF. This chain links TRBV7-2 with TRBJ2-7, with D unclear. The germline CDR1 and CDR2 sequences are SGHTA and FQGNSA. Trimming took off 4 bases at V and 7 bases at J, with 8 bases between the two ends. The CDR3 loop spans 11 amino acids.

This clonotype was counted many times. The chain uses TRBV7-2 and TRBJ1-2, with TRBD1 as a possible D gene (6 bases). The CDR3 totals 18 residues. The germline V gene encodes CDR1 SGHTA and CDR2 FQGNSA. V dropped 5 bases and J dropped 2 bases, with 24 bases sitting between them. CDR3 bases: TGTGCCAGCAGCCGATCTGTCCTGTCTGGACAGCAAAACTATGGCTACACCTTC. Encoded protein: CASSRSVLSGQQNYGYTF.

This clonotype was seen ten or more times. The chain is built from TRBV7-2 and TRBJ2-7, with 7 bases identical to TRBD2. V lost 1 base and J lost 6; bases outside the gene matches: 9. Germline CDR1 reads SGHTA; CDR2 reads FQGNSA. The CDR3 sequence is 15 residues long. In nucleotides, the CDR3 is TGTGCCAGCAGCTTAGTATTAACGCGGGAGCTCGAGCAGTACTTC. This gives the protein CASSLVLTRELEQYF.

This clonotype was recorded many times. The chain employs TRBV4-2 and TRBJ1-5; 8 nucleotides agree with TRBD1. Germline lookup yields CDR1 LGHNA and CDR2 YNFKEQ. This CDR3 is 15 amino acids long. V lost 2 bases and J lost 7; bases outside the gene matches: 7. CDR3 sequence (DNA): TGTGCCAGCAGCCAAAGACCAGGGGGCAGGCAGCCCCAGCATTTT. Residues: CASSQRPGGRQPQHF.

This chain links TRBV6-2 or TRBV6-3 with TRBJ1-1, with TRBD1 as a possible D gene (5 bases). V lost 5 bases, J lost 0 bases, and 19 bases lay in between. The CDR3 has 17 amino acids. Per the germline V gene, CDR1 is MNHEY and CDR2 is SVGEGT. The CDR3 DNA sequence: TGTGCCAGCAGTGCCGGGACGGACCTGATCATGAACACTGAAGCTTTCTTT. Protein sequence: CASSAGTDLIMNTEAFF.

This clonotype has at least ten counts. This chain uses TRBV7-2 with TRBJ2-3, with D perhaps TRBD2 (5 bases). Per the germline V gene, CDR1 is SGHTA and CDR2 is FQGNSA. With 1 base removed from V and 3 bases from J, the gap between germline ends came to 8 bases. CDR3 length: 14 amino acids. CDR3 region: CASSLDGGTDTQYF. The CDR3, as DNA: TGTGCCAGCAGCTTAGACGGCGGGACAGATACGCAGTATTTT.

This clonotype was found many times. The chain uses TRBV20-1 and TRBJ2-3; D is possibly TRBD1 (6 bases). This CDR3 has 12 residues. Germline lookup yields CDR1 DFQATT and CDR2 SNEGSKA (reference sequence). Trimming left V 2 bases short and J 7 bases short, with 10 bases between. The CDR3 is CSARLTGNTQYF. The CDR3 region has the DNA TGCAGTGCTAGATTAACAGGGAATACGCAGTATTTT.

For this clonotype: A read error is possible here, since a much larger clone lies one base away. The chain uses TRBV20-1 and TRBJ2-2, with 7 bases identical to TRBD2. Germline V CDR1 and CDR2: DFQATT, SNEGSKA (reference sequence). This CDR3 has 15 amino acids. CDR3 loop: CSAPRGEGRTGELLF. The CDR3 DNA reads TGCAGTGCTCCTCGGGGGGAGGGCCGCACCGGGGAGCTGTTGTTT.

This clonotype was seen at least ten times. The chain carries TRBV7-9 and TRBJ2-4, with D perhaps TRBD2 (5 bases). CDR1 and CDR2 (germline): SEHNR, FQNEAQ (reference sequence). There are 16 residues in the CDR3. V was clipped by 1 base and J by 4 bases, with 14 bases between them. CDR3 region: CASSLGGITSKNIQYF. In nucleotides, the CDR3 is TGTGCCAGCAGCTTAGGAGGGATCACGAGTAAAAACATTCAGTACTTC.